A single sample gave rise to the 23 T cell receptor beta chains below, sequenced in a study of tumor and adjacent non-tumor tissue in lung cancer. Three rounds of nested PCR, following a modified ARM-PCR protocol, produced the TCRbeta library. One entry per CDR3 protein results from TCRdb running MiXCR on the multiplex PCR reads. Of over 110,000 distinct CDR3 sequences listed, approximately 66% are singletons. No cell sorting was done before RNA was extracted from the tissue. The sequencing sample was made of lung tumor tissue. Source of these receptors: a man between 60 and 75 years old with small cell lung cancer.

In its sample, this clonotype was seen many times. V is TRBV6-1 and J is TRBJ2-7; 14 positions agree with TRBD2. This CDR3 region has 15 residues. V dropped 1 base and J dropped 5; count of bases not matched to a gene: 1. Germline CDR1 is MNHNS and CDR2 is SASEGT. CDR3 amino acids: CASSEGGLAGDEQYF. The CDR3, as DNA: TGTGCCAGCAGTGAAGGGGGACTAGCGGGGGACGAGCAGTACTTC.

Worth noting for this clonotype: A single base separates this from a much larger clone, so it may be a read error. The genes are TRBV4-1 and TRBJ2-1; 9 bases are shared with TRBD2. Germline V lookup: CDR1 MGHRA, CDR2 YSYEKL. CDR3 length equals 15 residues. J gave up 10 bases and V 4 bases, and 11 bases lay outside the gene matches. CDR3 bases: TGCGCCAGCAGCCCCGGACTAGCGTGGCCGAAAGAGCAGTTCTTC. Amino acids: CASSPGLAWPKEQFF.

Of note for this clonotype: A read error may account for a junction end that differs from germline. The V call is TRBV29-1, the J call TRBJ2-6, with D possibly matching TRBD2 (5 bases). The CDR3 is 14 residues long. In germline, CDR1 is SQVTM, CDR2 ANQGSEA. CDR3 sequence (DNA): TGTAGCGTTGATGAGGAATCTGGGGCCAACGTCCTGACTTTC. Translating it yields CSVDEESGANVLTF.

Only a few counts were recorded for this clonotype. A much bigger clone sits one base away, suggesting this may be a read error. J is TRBJ1-1 and V is TRBV11-2; D possibly corresponds to TRBD1 (5 bases). There are 18 residues in the CDR3. Trimming removed 5 bases at V and 2 bases at J, with 24 bases between. Germline V gene data show CDR1 as SGHAT and CDR2 as FQNNGV. CDR3: CASSRPGARGLSNTEAFF. The DNA for the CDR3 is TGTGCCAGCAGCCGACCCGGGGCTAGGGGATTGTCCAACACTGAAGCTTTCTTT. The variable domain in full, with the rest retrieved from reference TRBV11-2 and TRBJ1-1, is EAGVAQSPRYKIIEKRQSVAFWCNPISGHATLYWYQQILGQGPKLLIQFQNNGVVDDSQLPKDRFSAERLKGVDSTLKIQPAKLEDSAVYLCASSRPGARGLSNTEAFFGQGTRLTVV.

With regard to this clonotype: With a much larger clone just one base away, this may be a read error. The V call is TRBV12-3 or TRBV12-4, the J call TRBJ2-1, with TRBD2 as a possible D gene (5 bases). This CDR3 contains 13 residues. CDR3 protein: CPSSLARGYEQFF. The CDR3 region has the DNA TGTCCCAGCAGTTTAGCGAGAGGGTATGAGCAGTTCTTC.

With regard to this clonotype: Germline and junction disagree at one end, which may indicate a read error. The rearrangement links TRBV11-2 to TRBJ2-3; D may be TRBD2 (5 bases). CDR1 is SGHAT, CDR2 FQNNGV, per germline. The CDR3 spans 14 residues. CDR3 nucleotide sequence: TGTGCCGGCAGCTTAATGGGAGAGGCAGATACACAGTATTTT. It codes for CAGSLMGEADTQYF.

With regard to this clonotype: Germline is not matched at one junction end, which may reflect a read error. This sequence joins TRBV2 and TRBJ2-6; a weak D match, TRBD1 (5 bases). Germline V lookup: CDR1 SNHLY, CDR2 FYNNEI. The CDR3 runs 16 residues. Here the CDR3 DNA reads TGTGCCAGCAGTGAAGCCATCCAGGTTGGGGCCAACGTCCTGACGTTC. Amino acid sequence: CASSEAIQVGANVLTF.

This clonotype was recorded a few times. V gene TRBV4-1 combines with J gene TRBJ1-2; D might be TRBD1 (5 bases). Per the germline V gene, CDR1 is MGHRA and CDR2 is YSYEKL. CDR3 length: 17 amino acids. Trimming removed 0 bases from V and 4 bases from J, with 18 bases in between. Written as DNA, the CDR3 is TGCGCCAGCAGCCAAGATCATTTTTCGGGGCTCACCTATGGCTACACCTTC. It translates to CASSQDHFSGLTYGYTF.

A word on this clonotype: A much larger clone differs from this one at a single base, so this may be a read error. This sequence joins TRBV20-1 and TRBJ2-6; TRBD2 matches at 8 bases. The CDR3 sequence is 15 residues long. Germline CDR1 reads DFQATT; CDR2 reads SNEGSKA (reference sequence). The CDR3 reads CSVRDGASGLSVLTF. DNA of the CDR3: TGCAGTGTTAGAGATGGTGCTAGCGGGTTGTCCGTCCTGACTTTC.

V and J are TRBV11-2 and TRBJ2-5; no firm D call. Trimming removed 1 base from V and 4 bases from J, with 10 bases in between. This CDR3 region has 14 residues. In germline, CDR1 is SGHAT, CDR2 FQNNGV. As DNA, the CDR3 is TGTGCCAGCAGCTTAGTGCTGGATATAGAGACCCAGTACTTC. It codes for CASSLVLDIETQYF.

A note on this clonotype: The junction shows a germline mismatch at one end, possibly a read error. The V and J genes are TRBV11-2 and TRBJ2-1; 7 positions match TRBD2. CDR1 SGHAT and CDR2 FQNNGV come from the germline V gene. The CDR3 consists of 15 residues. CDR3: CASCFIVGGNNEQFF. Written as DNA, the CDR3 is TGTGCCAGCTGCTTTATTGTGGGAGGGAATAATGAGCAGTTCTTC.

This clonotype was observed a handful of times. The chain uses TRBV20-1 and TRBJ2-2; 8 bases fit TRBD1. The ends lost 6 bases at V and 3 bases at J; junction bases unmatched: 6. The V gene's germline CDR1 is DFQATT and CDR2 SNEGSKA (reference sequence). CDR3 length equals 14 residues. CDR3 loop: CSAAPGGYTGELFF. The CDR3 DNA reads as TGCAGTGCCGCCCCAGGGGGCTACACCGGGGAGCTGTTTTTT.

This clonotype was detected ten times or more. This chain links TRBV6-1 with TRBJ2-3, with D perhaps matching TRBD1 (5 bases). V was clipped by 6 bases and J by 7 bases, with 11 bases between them. The CDR3 totals 12 residues. In germline, CDR1 is MNHNS, CDR2 SASEGT. As DNA, the CDR3 is TGTGCCAGCAGACCTCAGGGATATACGCAGTATTTT. Protein sequence: CASRPQGYTQYF.

This clonotype was detected ten times or more. This chain connects TRBV20-1 to TRBJ2-5; a possible D gene is TRBD2 (6 bases). Trimming shortened V by 3 bases and J by 5 bases, and 10 bases separated the two germline ends. The germline V gene encodes CDR1 DFQATT and CDR2 SNEGSKA (reference sequence). The CDR3 sequence is 12 residues long. Here the CDR3 reads CSASSGGETQYF. The CDR3 DNA reads TGCAGTGCTAGCTCTGGGGGGGAGACCCAGTACTTC.

Comments on this clonotype: A junction end diverges from the germline sequence, so it may reflect a read error. V is TRBV4-1 and J is TRBJ2-2, with 7 nucleotides matching TRBD2. CDR3 length equals 17 residues. Germline-derived CDR1 and CDR2 are MGHRA and YSYEKL. Here the CDR3 reads CASSQGLSSGNTGELFF. For the CDR3, the DNA is TGCGCCAGCAGCCAAGGACTGTCTAGCGGAAACACAGGGGAGCTGTTTTTT.

This clonotype was detected a few times. The junction and the germline gene differ at one end; a read error may be behind it. CDR3 loop: CAGSLEPGRDEQFF. The CDR3 nucleotides are TGTGCCGGCAGCTTAGAACCAGGAAGAGATGAACAGTTCTTC. V gene TRBV11-2 combines with J gene TRBJ2-1; D gene unclear. Germline CDR1 and CDR2: SGHAT and FQNNGV. This CDR3 is 14 amino acids long.

The chain carries TRBV20-1 and TRBJ1-1, with TRBD1 matching 7 bases. The CDR3 is 13 amino acids. The V gene end was trimmed by 6 bases and the J gene end by 7 bases; junction bases not matched to a gene: 11. Per the germline V gene, CDR1 is DFQATT and CDR2 is SNEGSKA (reference sequence). CDR3 in amino acids: CSARQGTLIEAFF. In DNA form, the CDR3 reads TGCAGTGCGCGACAGGGCACCTTAATTGAAGCTTTCTTT.

Concerning this clonotype: The junction departs from the called germline gene at one end, perhaps through a read error. This chain links TRBV11-2 with TRBJ2-2; D may be TRBD1 (6 bases). This CDR3 region has 16 residues. Germline loops: CDR1 SGHAT, CDR2 FQNNGV. CDR3 bases: TGTGCCAACAGCTTACAGGGAAAACGGCACACCGGGGAGCTGTCTTTC. Translated, it gives CANSLQGKRHTGELSF.

This clonotype appeared a single time. This may be a read error, as it is one base from a much larger clone. Here the CDR3 reads CASRYRGHGAGELFF. In DNA form, the CDR3 reads TGTGCCAGCAGGTACAGGGGGCACGGCGCCGGGGAGCTGTTTTTT. V is TRBV6-6 and J is TRBJ2-2; 9 positions agree with TRBD1. CDR1 and CDR2 from the germline V gene are MNHNY and SVGAGI (reference sequence). V was clipped by 6 bases and J by 6 bases; unmatched bases: 8. This CDR3 spans 15 amino acids.

This clonotype appeared a few times. The chain combines TRBV5-6 with TRBJ1-4; D is undetermined. CDR3 length: 15 amino acids. V was cut by 3 bases and J by 1 base, with 10 bases left in between. Germline assignment: CDR1 SGHDT and CDR2 YYEEEE. The CDR3 is CASSSSTGTNEKLFF. In nucleotides, the CDR3 is TGTGCCAGCAGCTCCTCGACGGGAACTAATGAAAAACTGTTTTTT.

Note on this clonotype: A junction boundary mismatches the germline segment, possibly from a read error. This chain joins TRBV11-1 and TRBJ2-1; D might be TRBD2 (6 bases). CDR3 size: 13 residues. Germline lookup yields CDR1 SGHAT and CDR2 FQDESV (reference sequence). The chain's CDR3 is CASSWTIENEQFF. CDR3 sequence (DNA): TGTGCCAGTAGCTGGACTATCGAAAATGAGCAGTTCTTC.

Relative to its sample, this clonotype is medium-sized. The CDR3 sequence: CASSQGVETQYF. The CDR3 bases are TGTGCCAGCAGCCAGGGCGTAGAGACCCAGTACTTC. The J gene is TRBJ2-5, the V gene TRBV6-6; TRBD1 might be the D (5 bases). The CDR3 runs 12 residues. Between the trimmed V and J ends, which lost 6 bases and 4 bases, there was a span of 9 bases. Germline V gives CDR1 MNHNY, CDR2 SVGAGI (reference sequence).

About this clonotype itself: A read error may produce the germline difference seen at one junction end. The CDR3 DNA follows: TGCAGCGCAGGACAGGAGTATGGCTACGCCTTC. Protein sequence: CSAGQEYGYAF. The chain couples TRBV29-1 to TRBJ1-2; 7 nucleotides match TRBD1. The CDR3 covers 11 residues. Per the germline V gene, CDR1 is SQVTM and CDR2 is ANQGSEA.